The 7 T cell receptor beta chains given below trace back to one sample, sequenced in a study of identical twins. One entry per CDR3 protein, called by TCRdb with MiXCR from the 5' RACE reads. There are around 470,000 distinct CDR3 sequences in the sample; approximately 15% occur only once, and around 0.57% lies in the top ten. Separately, the same data were catalogued under a study of yellow fever vaccine responses in identical twins.

The specimen sequenced was CD4+ T cells sorted from blood. Source of these receptors: a woman between 18 and 30 years old in good health.

This clonotype was detected once. The chain joins TRBV5-6 to TRBJ1-2; D uncertain. Germline CDR1 and CDR2: SGHDT and YYEEEE. V was cut by 6 bases and J by 1 base, with 13 bases left in between. CDR3 length: 14 amino acids. As DNA, the CDR3 is TGTGCCAGCACCGCGAGTGACCGTAACTATGGCTACACCTTC. Its translation is CASTASDRNYGYTF.

V gene TRBV19 combines with J gene TRBJ2-1, with 8 bases matching TRBD1. V was clipped by 5 bases and J by 5 bases; unmatched bases: 11. The CDR3 loop spans 16 amino acids. Germline lookup yields CDR1 LNHDA and CDR2 SQIVND (reference sequence). The CDR3 coding sequence is TGTGCCAGTAGTGCCCGAACCGGGACAGGAGACAATGAGCAGTTCTTC. This encodes CASSARTGTGDNEQFF.

This clonotype was picked up a small number of times. The CDR3 spells CSAGHNEQFF. The CDR3 DNA follows: TGCAGTGCTGGCCACAATGAGCAGTTCTTC. This chain uses TRBV20-1 with TRBJ2-1; D is ambiguous. The V gene's germline CDR1 is DFQATT and CDR2 SNEGSKA (reference sequence). V was shortened by 5 bases and J by 5 bases, with 4 bases between the two germline ends. This CDR3 is 10 amino acids long.

The chain combines TRBV28 with TRBJ2-5; TRBD1 or TRBD2 may be the D gene (6 bases each). Trimming took 0 bases from V and 2 from J, leaving 16 bases between them. Germline values: CDR1 MDHEN, CDR2 SYDVKM. The CDR3 is 17 residues long. For the CDR3, the DNA is TGTGCCAGCAGTTTATGGTCGGTCGGGGGCTTTCAAGAGACCCAGTACTTC. Translating gives CASSLWSVGGFQETQYF.

This clonotype was detected only a few times. The J gene is TRBJ2-7, the V gene TRBV6-2 or TRBV6-3, with 9 nucleotides matching TRBD1. The CDR3 is 16 residues long. CDR1 is MNHEY, CDR2 SVGEGT, per germline. Unmatched junction bases numbered 8, after V lost 3 bases and J lost 2 bases. Here the CDR3 DNA reads TGTGCCAGCAGTTATTCCGGGACAGGGTTTCCCTACGAGCAGTACTTC. This codes for CASSYSGTGFPYEQYF.

This clonotype was observed at least ten times. The chain joins TRBV29-1 to TRBJ2-1, with a weak D call TRBD2 (5 bases). With 6 bases removed from V and 3 bases from J, the gap between germline ends came to 6 bases. Germline V CDR1 and CDR2: SQVTM, ANQGSEA. This CDR3 has 11 amino acids. The CDR3 loop reads CSVGLYNEQFF. DNA for the CDR3: TGCAGCGTAGGACTCTACAATGAGCAGTTCTTC.

There are a few counts of this clonotype. The chain links TRBV5-1 to TRBJ1-4; D not certain. V dropped 2 bases and J dropped 5 bases, with 10 bases sitting between them. The germline V gene encodes CDR1 SGHRS and CDR2 YFSETQ. The CDR3 consists of 14 residues. The DNA for the CDR3 is TGCGCCAGCAGCTTCCCCGGAGAAAATGAAAAACTGTTTTTT. Its translation: CASSFPGENEKLFF. The full variable domain, with the rest looked up from reference TRBV5-1 and TRBJ1-4, is KAGVTQTPRYLIKTRGQQVTLSCSPISGHRSVSWYQQTPGQGLQFLFEYFSETQRNKGNFPGRFSGRQFSNSRSEMNVSTLELGDSALYLCASSFPGENEKLFFGSGTQLSVL.